This note documents a single TCR beta chain sequence. This clone has ten or more counts. Its antigen target is currently unknown. Per-base quality was not reported, and no clone a single base away is much larger than it. Different DNA sequences within this sample yield the same CDR3. The donors were healthy, HIV-negative adults who had no recently reported acute infections or vaccinations. Every donor was a Caucasian adult living in Nashville, Tennessee, USA. CD4+ T cells were enriched through magnetic negative selection, after which naive cells were positively selected on CD45RA and the remaining negative fraction served as the memory subset. After blood collection by leukapheresis, PBMCs were isolated using Ficoll-Histopaque density gradient centrifugation and then cryopreserved in the vapor phase of liquid nitrogen. Purity and quantity of every magnetically sorted T cell population were checked by analytical flow cytometry. Each sorted fraction had its genomic DNA isolated and then quantified by UV absorbance on a Nanodrop 2000c.

Using the deep immunoSEQ assay, TCR CDR3 regions were amplified from genomic DNA by multiplex PCR. Genomic DNA extracted from each cell subset was distributed evenly over all wells of several immunoSEQ 96-well plates, and each plate served as one replicate. For sorted subsets, 200 to 250 ng genomic DNA, equal to tens of thousands of T cell genomes, was loaded into each replicate PCR. The purified libraries were quantified using a Qubit 3.0 fluorometer, sized with a Bioanalyzer 2100, and then quantified again using the KAPA Library Quantification kit. A separate single-read 150-cycle Illumina NextSeq 550 flow cell was used to sequence each immunoSEQ 96-well plate. The original methods were these. Because the immunoSEQ output included only junctional sequences and no quality scores, the filtering could not be the same as the filtering used for full-length reads. Sequences were annotated with PyIR, a Python wrapper for IgBLAST v1.9, using IMGT germline references to assign V/J genes and CDR3. Any read was removed if the V/J assignment was weak (E-value above 1e-6), the CDR3 was missing, or the read contained stop codons, out-of-frame junctions, or ambiguous translated residues. V3J clonotypes were defined by identical inferred V gene, J gene, and CDR3 amino acid sequence. Percentage overlap between repertoires was computed as shared unique clonotypes divided by the size of the smaller repertoire. RTK rarefaction, the Chao1 estimator, and Recon v2.1 estimates of unobserved clonotypes were used to assess repertoire richness. For all TCRbeta clonotypes obtained by the gDNA method from a few donors, generation probabilities were computed with OLGA. TCRdb provides this immuneACCESS table in a form limited to in-frame rearrangements. Some clones are lacking; in checked studies, under half of them reflect an unresolved V gene, and why the rest are absent is not known. The V and J calls and clone size were taken over from that table, and D and trimming were inferred from the DNA. The sample table lists about 1 million clones, around three quarters of them with a count of one. Jointly, the top ten make up 0.4% to 0.55% of the sample.

CDR1 is given as DFQATT and CDR2 as SNEGSKA, both from the germline V gene (reference sequence). There are 11 amino acids in the CDR3, from cysteine to phenylalanine inclusive. The read is trimmed to its CDR3 DNA, 33 bases read in frame from base 1. V and J lose 5 bases and 5 bases, and a span of 7 bases separates them. These data originate in a study of shared clonotypes between healthy human individuals (dated by TCRdb to 2018 to 2020). Study-wide context: The cohort comprised a couple of women and three men aged 18 to 49 years. Per donor, three plates each were used for CD4 naive and CD4 memory, two for CD8 naive, and one for CD8 memory. The study deeply sequenced blood TCR repertoires of about 5 healthy adults to estimate repertoire size and the extent of clonotype sharing between individuals. Libraries were prepared and TCR repertoires were sequenced by different laboratories using diverse techniques, in order to increase sequencing depth and limit assay-specific biases. Leukapheresis yielded between about 0.8 and 9.5 billion PBMCs per donor.

What the authors observed across the whole study: Clonotypes shared by all four sorted-subset donors showed higher generation probabilities than non-shared clonotypes. The small number of donors limited the genetic and exposure-history diversity represented. Sampling was limited to blood, and TCR repertoires in tissue likely differ from TCR repertoires in blood. When several donors were compared, the shared fraction of clonotypes was about 5.4% for naive CD4, around 3.5% for naive CD8, more than 2% for memory CD4, and about 0.36% for memory CD8. Rarefaction of sorted-subset datasets indicated incomplete sequencing despite the large sequencing depth. Pairwise subsampling indicated that sequencing depth was expected to affect the degree of clonotype sharing among donors. Larger estimated clonotype richness was generally found for naive subsets than for memory subsets.

Recombination linked TRBV20-1 to TRBJ2-1; a tentative D match to TRBD1 spans 6 bases. This receptor was identified in a man aged 18 to 29 in good health. Some clones in this sample may be carry-over from other donors' samples. Sequences were obtained from memory CD4+ T cells from PBMCs. Sample cell subset or site, as interpreted from the label and publication: CD45RA-negative fraction. The DNA is as follows: TGCAGTGCTGGGGGCCACAATGAGCAGTTCTTC. It is translated as CSAGGHNEQFF.